The next 20 T cell receptor beta chains were all read from a single sample in a study of T cell responses to AZD1222 COVID-19 vaccine. Here immunoSEQ multiplex PCR was the method, and the copy in TCRdb shows in-frame clones only, minus some. The table shows 180,000 or so clones, with approximately 90% occurring only once. The material sequenced was peripheral blood, taken 28 days after the second AZD1222 dose. Receptor source: an adult who received the AZD1222 COVID-19 vaccine.

This sequence joins TRBV18 and TRBJ1-3; no definite D call. CDR3 length: 15 amino acids. Trimming took 3 bases from V and 4 from J, leaving 13 bases between them. Germline values: CDR1 KGHSH, CDR2 LQKENI. The CDR3 loop is CASSPPLRAGNTIYF. CDR3 DNA sequence: TGTGCCAGCTCACCCCCCCTGAGGGCCGGAAACACCATATATTTT.

V usage is TRBV19 and J usage is TRBJ1-2, with 11 bases that match TRBD1. The germline gives CDR1 LNHDA, CDR2 SQIVND (reference sequence). V was pared by 5 bases and J by 3 bases, with 2 bases of the junction left unmatched. This CDR3 spans 14 amino acids. This CDR3 reads CASSGDRGDYGYTF. The DNA for the CDR3 is TGTGCCAGTAGTGGGGACAGGGGGGACTATGGCTACACCTTC.

V is TRBV14 and J is TRBJ2-3; 11 nucleotides line up with TRBD2. Germline assignment: CDR1 SGHDN and CDR2 FVKESK. The V segment lost 1 base and the J segment 6 bases; nucleotides outside the gene matches: 6. This CDR3 has 16 amino acids. CDR3 amino acids: CASSQGLTSGGDTQYF. In DNA, the CDR3 is TGTGCCAGCAGCCAAGGGTTAACTAGCGGGGGTGATACGCAGTATTTT.

The CDR3 protein is CASSQEDGQRNTIYF. The CDR3 nucleotides read TGTGCCAGCAGCCAAGAAGACGGGCAGCGAAACACCATATATTTT. The chain couples TRBV4-2 to TRBJ1-3; unclear D gene. Trimming removed 0 bases at V and 5 bases at J, with 11 bases between. This CDR3 is built from 15 residues. CDR1 and CDR2 from the germline V gene are LGHNA and YNFKEQ.

This chain uses TRBV14 with TRBJ2-3; no reliable D call. The CDR3 consists of 15 residues. Germline V gene sequence: CDR1 SGHDN, CDR2 FVKESK. Trimming left V 1 base short and J 3 bases short, with 11 bases between. The CDR3 loop reads CASSQAGLVTDTQYF. The CDR3 DNA follows: TGTGCCAGCAGCCAAGCGGGCCTAGTAACAGATACGCAGTATTTT.

The CDR3 nucleotides are TGTGCCAGCAGTTTAGAGCAGGGGCGGAACTATGGCTACACCTTC. Protein sequence: CASSLEQGRNYGYTF. V is TRBV28 and J is TRBJ1-2, with D tentatively TRBD1 (6 bases). CDR3 size: 15 residues. CDR1 and CDR2 from the germline V gene are MDHEN and SYDVKM. Trimming took 2 bases from V and 2 from J, leaving 12 bases between them.

This clone was counted a single time. The chain employs TRBV6-4 and TRBJ1-1; no reliable D call. This CDR3 spans 13 amino acids. The V gene lost 3 bases and the J gene lost 1 base, with 6 bases spanning the gap. Germline V gene data show CDR1 as MRHNA and CDR2 as SNTAGT. The CDR3 coding sequence is TGTGCCAGCAGTGAACAACCGAACACTGAAGCTTTCTTT. Translating gives CASSEQPNTEAFF.

J is TRBJ2-1 and V is TRBV3-1 (or the pseudogene TRBV3-2), with TRBD2 as a possible D gene (5 bases). The CDR3 runs to 14 residues. Germline-derived CDR1 and CDR2 are LGHDT and YNNKEL (reference sequence). Trimming took off 7 bases at V and 0 bases at J, with 10 bases between the two ends. This CDR3 reads CASTPGGSYNEQFF. Here the CDR3 DNA reads TGTGCCAGCACCCCTGGAGGCTCCTACAATGAGCAGTTCTTC.

The V and J genes are TRBV10-1 and TRBJ2-3, with 10 positions matching TRBD1. The CDR3 spans 16 residues. V was clipped by 3 bases and J by 8 bases; unmatched bases: 11. The germline V gene has CDR1 WNHNN and CDR2 SYGVQD (reference sequence). CDR3 sequence reads: CASSERPGQGRATQYF. DNA for the CDR3: TGCGCCAGCAGTGAACGACCGGGACAGGGGAGGGCTACGCAGTATTTT.

V and J are TRBV29-1 and TRBJ2-7, with 8 positions matching TRBD1. Unmatched junction bases numbered 9, after V lost 3 bases and J lost 2 bases. Germline CDR1 reads SQVTM; CDR2 reads ANQGSEA. The CDR3 totals 15 residues. CDR3 residues: CSVERGQGSTYEQYF. The DNA of the CDR3 is TGCAGCGTTGAGAGAGGACAGGGATCTACCTACGAGCAGTACTTC.

The chain recombines TRBV9 with TRBJ2-2; 13 bases agree with TRBD2. V was clipped by 4 bases and J by 8 bases; unmatched bases: 8. This CDR3 has 16 amino acids. Germline CDR1 and CDR2: SGDLS and YYNGEE. The CDR3: CASSPGLAGDLGELFF. DNA for the CDR3: TGTGCCAGCAGCCCTGGACTAGCGGGAGATCTGGGGGAGCTGTTTTTT.

The genes are TRBV28 and TRBJ1-3; weak D call: TRBD1 (6 bases). CDR3 length: 14 amino acids. Germline V lookup: CDR1 MDHEN, CDR2 SYDVKM. V was trimmed by 4 bases and J by 8 bases, leaving 15 bases between them. The DNA of the CDR3 is TGTGCCAGCAGTTCGGAGTTAGCAGGGGACACCATATATTTT. This sequence encodes CASSSELAGDTIYF.

The CDR3 protein is CATSDGTLEAFF. The CDR3 bases are TGTGCCACCAGTGATGGGACCCTTGAAGCTTTCTTT. J is TRBJ1-1 and V is TRBV24-1; tentatively, D is TRBD1 (5 bases). CDR1 and CDR2 from the germline V gene are KGHDR and SFDVKD. The V end was cut by 3 bases, the J end by 7 bases, with 8 bases between. CDR3 size: 12 residues.

V gene TRBV30 combines with J gene TRBJ1-5, with 7 bases matching TRBD1. V was clipped by 4 bases and J by 3 bases; unmatched bases: 6. The CDR3 covers 14 residues. The germline CDR1 and CDR2 sequences are GTSNPN and SVGIG (reference sequence). In DNA form, the CDR3 reads TGTGCCTGGAATTCCGGGACAGTCAATCAGCCCCAGCATTTT. This codes for CAWNSGTVNQPQHF.

The V gene is TRBV7-9, the J gene TRBJ1-5; D uncertain. V was shortened by 1 base and J by 2 bases, with 6 bases between the two germline ends. Per germline, CDR1 SEHNR and CDR2 FQNEAQ (reference sequence). CDR3 size: 14 residues. CDR3 sequence (DNA): TGTGCCAGCAGCTTAGTAGGAGGCAATCAGCCCCAGCATTTT. Protein: CASSLVGGNQPQHF.

The chain recombines TRBV3-1 (or the pseudogene TRBV3-2) with TRBJ1-5, with 10 bases that match TRBD1. Germline CDR1 LGHDT, CDR2 YNNKEL (reference sequence). Trimming removed 6 bases from V and 4 bases from J; junction bases left unmatched: 9. This CDR3 spans 16 amino acids. CDR3 coding DNA: TGTGCCAGCAGTCTCTCCGGGACAGGGGTAAATCAGCCCCAGCATTTT. It codes for CASSLSGTGVNQPQHF.

The rearrangement uses TRBV30 and TRBJ1-1; D unresolved. Between the trimmed V and J ends, which lost 5 bases and 0 bases, there was a span of 10 bases. The CDR3 has 13 amino acids. CDR1 is GTSNPN, CDR2 SVGIG, per germline (reference sequence). Here the CDR3 DNA reads TGTGCCTGGGGGGTGACGCTGAACACTGAAGCTTTCTTT. Its translation is CAWGVTLNTEAFF. Looking up the rest from reference TRBV30 and TRBJ1-1 gives the full variable domain: SQTIHQWPATLVQPVGSPLSLECTVEGTSNPNLYWYRQAAGRGLQLLFYSVGIGQISSEVPQNLSASRPQDRQFILSSKKLLLSDSGFYLCAWGVTLNTEAFFGQGTRLTVV.

J is TRBJ2-5 and V is TRBV18; 10 bases map to TRBD2. CDR3 size: 15 residues. Germline assignment: CDR1 KGHSH and CDR2 LQKENI. Trimming at V came to 3 bases and at J to 5 bases, leaving 6 bases not matched to a gene. Here the CDR3 DNA reads TGTGCCAGCTCACCCCAAGCGGGAGGGTCGGAGACCCAGTACTTC. This gives the protein CASSPQAGGSETQYF.

The V gene is TRBV4-1, the J gene TRBJ1-5; tentatively, D is TRBD1 (6 bases). This CDR3 spans 16 amino acids. Trimming pared 0 bases from V and 5 bases from J, leaving 14 bases between. Looked up from germline, CDR1 is MGHRA and CDR2 is YSYEKL. CDR3 protein: CASSQDMTGRDQPQHF. The DNA of the CDR3 is TGCGCCAGCAGCCAAGATATGACAGGTAGAGATCAGCCCCAGCATTTT.

The J gene is TRBJ2-1, the V gene TRBV6-1; 9 bases align to TRBD2. The CDR3 is 16 residues long. Germline V gene data show CDR1 as MNHNS and CDR2 as SASEGT. J gave up 6 bases and V 3 bases, and 9 bases lay outside the gene matches. Here the CDR3 DNA reads TGTGCCAGCAGTGACCTCTTAGCGGGGGAACCCAATGAGCAGTTCTTC. It translates to CASSDLLAGEPNEQFF.